The present TCR beta chain was sequenced within a study of radiation and T cells in renal cell carcinoma. The count of this clone is one. The CDR3 covers 16 residues. Per germline, CDR1 SGHTA and CDR2 FQGNSA. V dropped 2 bases and J dropped 7; count of bases not matched to a gene: 11. Treatment given: 15 Gy SBRT to primary tumor, nephrectomy 4 weeks later. Some clones are missing from TCRdb's copy, which holds only in-frame ones; the method was immunoSEQ multiplex PCR. The table has around 19,000 clones, 50% to 70% seen once. This chain connects TRBV7-2 to TRBJ1-3; TRBD1 matches at 7 bases. Material: tumor tissue, obtained from a patient whose treatment included radiotherapy and nephrectomy. This clonotype was obtained from a man aged 50-59 years with renal cell carcinoma. This chain's CDR3 is CASSLSPRTGWNTIYF. In DNA, the CDR3 is TGTGCCAGCAGCTTATCCCCAAGGACAGGTTGGAACACCATATATTTT.